The 5 T cell receptor beta chains below all came from one sample that was sequenced in a study of blood T cell repertoires in COVID-19. Method: immunoSEQ multiplex PCR; TCRdb's copy keeps in-frame clones and lacks some. The table records approximately 210,000 clones, around four fifths of them present only once. Sequencing used peripheral blood. Every receptor here comes from a human donor in a cohort sampled during active COVID-19.

V usage is TRBV5-1 and J usage is TRBJ2-1, with D possibly TRBD2 on 5 matching bases. Germline V CDR1 and CDR2: SGHRS, YFSETQ. With 2 bases removed from V and 10 bases from J, the gap between germline ends came to 7 bases. This CDR3 has 11 amino acids. CDR3 bases: TGCGCCAGCAGCTTCGAGCGGGAGCAGTTCTTC. It encodes CASSFEREQFF. Drawing the rest from reference TRBV5-1 and TRBJ2-1, the complete variable domain is KAGVTQTPRYLIKTRGQQVTLSCSPISGHRSVSWYQQTPGQGLQFLFEYFSETQRNKGNFPGRFSGRQFSNSRSEMNVSTLELGDSALYLCASSFEREQFFGPGTRLTVL.

The J gene is TRBJ1-5, the V gene TRBV18; 8 positions agree with TRBD1. CDR1 is KGHSH, CDR2 LQKENI, per germline. The CDR3 length is 16 residues. The V gene end was trimmed by 6 bases and the J gene end by 0 bases; junction bases not matched to a gene: 7. Here the CDR3 reads CASSPGGSPSNQPQHF. The CDR3 nucleotides read TGTGCCAGCTCCCCAGGGGGCAGCCCTAGCAATCAGCCCCAGCATTTT.

The rearrangement uses TRBV5-1 and TRBJ2-1; TRBD2 aligns across 11 bases. The V gene end was trimmed by 3 bases and the J gene end by 2 bases; junction bases not matched to a gene: 4. The germline V gene encodes CDR1 SGHRS and CDR2 YFSETQ. This CDR3 has 16 amino acids. CDR3 sequence reads: CASSSASGRPYNEQFF. The CDR3 DNA is TGCGCCAGCAGCTCAGCTAGCGGGAGGCCCTACAATGAGCAGTTCTTC.

This clone was seen a few times. The chain recombines TRBV3-1 (or the pseudogene TRBV3-2) with TRBJ2-2; the D gene is possibly TRBD1 (6 bases). The ends were cut back, 4 bases at V and 4 bases at J, with 13 bases in the middle. From germline, CDR1 is LGHDT and CDR2 YNNKEL (reference sequence). The CDR3 is 15 residues long. The CDR3 sequence is CASSPYRVGTGELFF. DNA of the CDR3: TGTGCCAGCAGCCCATACAGGGTGGGCACCGGGGAGCTGTTTTTT.

The chain links TRBV3-1 (or the pseudogene TRBV3-2) to TRBJ1-2, with TRBD1 identical over 10 bases. The CDR3 has 16 residues. The trim removed 1 base at V and 2 bases at J, leaving 4 bases unmatched. Germline-derived CDR1 and CDR2 are LGHDT and YNNKEL (reference sequence). The DNA of the CDR3 is TGTGCCAGCAGCCAAGGGACAGGGGGGTCAAACTATGGCTACACCTTC. As protein: CASSQGTGGSNYGYTF.